These 16 T cell receptor beta chains were all obtained from the same sample, sequenced in a study of CD8 T cells in Susac syndrome. Reverse transcription of about 0.45 to 1 ug RNA used random hexamers. TCRdb passed the immunoSEQ multiplex PCR reads through MiXCR, listing each CDR3 protein once. This sample has over 150,000 distinct CDR3 sequences, with 90% to 95% found just once. Sequenced: CD4+ T cells from PBMCs. The receptors come from a human donor with multiple sclerosis.

The rearrangement links TRBV7-9 to TRBJ2-2; D is perhaps TRBD1 (5 bases). The germline V and J ends were trimmed by 6 bases and 4 bases, with 27 bases remaining between them. CDR1 and CDR2 (germline): SEHNR, FQNEAQ (reference sequence). This CDR3 region has 19 residues. DNA of the CDR3: TGTGCCAGCAGGCCCCCCAGGACACTCCTAGGGGCGAGCACCGGGGAGCTGTTTTTT. The encoded protein is CASRPPRTLLGASTGELFF.

The table lists this clonotype with a count of one. The chain links TRBV20-1 to TRBJ1-1; 9 bases fit TRBD1. In germline, CDR1 is DFQATT, CDR2 SNEGSKA (reference sequence). The CDR3 spans 13 residues. After removal of 4 bases from V and 4 bases from J, the junction contained 4 bases not matched to a gene. The CDR3 DNA reads as TGCAGTGCTAACCCGGGACAGGGCACTGAAGCTTTCTTT. This encodes CSANPGQGTEAFF.

The genes are TRBV19 and TRBJ1-2; 8 nucleotides match TRBD1. Germline loops: CDR1 LNHDA, CDR2 SQIVND (reference sequence). There are 14 residues in the CDR3. J lost 6 bases, V lost 7 bases, and 10 bases had no gene match. CDR3 loop: CASTSGQGGNGYTF. DNA of the CDR3: TGTGCCAGTACCAGCGGACAGGGTGGGAATGGCTACACCTTC.

V and J are TRBV2 and TRBJ2-3; TRBD2 might be the D (6 bases). Germline V gene sequence: CDR1 SNHLY, CDR2 FYNNEI. The CDR3 sequence is 17 residues long. Trimming removed 4 bases at V and 2 bases at J, with 19 bases between. The CDR3 nucleotides are TGTGCCAGCAGTGGCCAAACCGCGCGGGGACCCACAGATACGCAGTATTTT. The encoded protein is CASSGQTARGPTDTQYF.

The V call is TRBV12-3 or TRBV12-4, the J call TRBJ1-3; D remains unclear. CDR3 size: 14 residues. V lost 3 bases, J lost 0 bases, and 6 bases lay in between. In DNA, the CDR3 is TGTGCCAGCAGTTTTGGGCACTCTGGAAACACCATATATTTT. This codes for CASSFGHSGNTIYF.

The rearrangement uses TRBV20-1 and TRBJ2-5; D possibly corresponds to TRBD1 (6 bases). Germline V gene lookup returns CDR1 DFQATT and CDR2 SNEGSKA (reference sequence). This CDR3 is 12 amino acids long. Trimming took off 7 bases at V and 2 bases at J, with 11 bases between the two ends. CDR3 sequence reads: CSVNQGQETQYF. For the CDR3, the DNA is TGCAGTGTGAACCAGGGGCAAGAGACCCAGTACTTC.

The genes are TRBV20-1 and TRBJ1-5, with unresolved D. V was clipped by 3 bases and J by 0 bases, with 6 bases between them. CDR1 and CDR2 from the germline V gene are DFQATT and SNEGSKA (reference sequence). The CDR3 contains 13 residues. The CDR3 bases are TGCAGTGCTAGGAGTCCTAGCAATCAGCCCCAGCATTTT. Translating it yields CSARSPSNQPQHF.

This chain joins TRBV11-2 and TRBJ1-2, with D possibly matching TRBD1 (5 bases). This CDR3 has 16 residues. The germline V gene encodes CDR1 SGHAT and CDR2 FQNNGV. Trimming stripped 4 bases from V and 1 base from J, with 16 bases between. This CDR3 is CASSSTPHRSNYGYTF. The CDR3 region has the DNA TGTGCCAGCAGCTCAACGCCGCACAGGAGTAACTATGGCTACACCTTC.

This chain joins TRBV6-2 or TRBV6-3 and TRBJ2-4; D is unresolved. V dropped 7 bases and J dropped 11 bases, with 18 bases sitting between them. Germline CDR1 and CDR2: MNHEY and SVGEGT. The CDR3 length is 13 residues. CDR3 residues: CASTDSWTSVQYF. In DNA, the CDR3 is TGTGCCAGCACTGATTCGTGGACGTCGGTTCAGTACTTC.

The table lists this clonotype with a count of one. The CDR3 reads CAWKRLQETQYF. The CDR3 bases are TGTGCCTGGAAAAGGCTCCAAGAGACCCAGTACTTC. This chain uses TRBV30 with TRBJ2-5; D is ambiguous. The CDR3 has 12 residues. The germline V gene encodes CDR1 GTSNPN and CDR2 SVGIG (reference sequence). The V end lost 4 bases, the J end lost 1 base, and 7 bases lay between the germline ends. Full variable domain (missing parts from reference TRBV30 and TRBJ2-5): SQTIHQWPATLVQPVGSPLSLECTVEGTSNPNLYWYRQAAGRGLQLLFYSVGIGQISSEVPQNLSASRPQDRQFILSSKKLLLSDSGFYLCAWKRLQETQYFGPGTRLLVL.

The chain couples TRBV24-1 to TRBJ2-3; TRBD2 aligns across 7 bases. The V gene's germline CDR1 is KGHDR and CDR2 SFDVKD. This CDR3 has 15 residues. The V gene end was trimmed by 4 bases and the J gene end by 2 bases; junction bases not matched to a gene: 5. Here the CDR3 reads CATSDRRENTDTQYF. For the CDR3, the DNA is TGTGCCACCAGTGACAGGCGGGAGAACACAGATACGCAGTATTTT.

The rearrangement joins TRBV20-1 to TRBJ1-1, with no clear D. The CDR3 length is 13 residues. Per germline, CDR1 DFQATT and CDR2 SNEGSKA (reference sequence). Trimming pared 6 bases from V and 0 bases from J, leaving 11 bases between. In DNA, the CDR3 is TGCAGTGCGAAATATACCCTGAACACTGAAGCTTTCTTT. Amino acids: CSAKYTLNTEAFF.

The CDR3 region is CASSQTGEGNSPLHF. The DNA for the CDR3 is TGCGCCAGCAGCCAGACAGGGGAAGGCAATTCACCCCTCCACTTT. The chain uses TRBV5-1 and TRBJ1-6, with 8 bases matching TRBD1. The V segment lost 4 bases and the J segment 7 bases; nucleotides outside the gene matches: 7. Per the germline V gene, CDR1 is SGHRS and CDR2 is YFSETQ. The CDR3 totals 15 residues.

The chain uses TRBV7-2 and TRBJ2-4; D is tentatively TRBD1 or TRBD2 (5 bases each). The length of the CDR3 is 13 residues. V lost 3 bases and J lost 8, with 11 bases in between. The germline V gene encodes CDR1 SGHTA and CDR2 FQGNSA. The CDR3 loop reads CASSLDVGDIQYF. The CDR3, as DNA: TGTGCCAGCAGCTTGGATGTGGGGGACATTCAGTACTTC.

CDR3 in amino acids: CSARITGTGVWETQYF. The CDR3 bases are TGCAGTGCTAGGATAACCGGGACAGGGGTCTGGGAGACCCAGTACTTC. The chain carries TRBV20-1 and TRBJ2-5; 10 bases line up with TRBD1. V was clipped by 3 bases and J by 5 bases; unmatched bases: 12. This CDR3 contains 16 residues. CDR1 is DFQATT and CDR2 is SNEGSKA in the germline V gene (reference sequence).

The sample holds one count of this clonotype. This chain connects TRBV4-3 to TRBJ2-2; no clear D. Germline V gene data show CDR1 as LGHNA and CDR2 as YSLEER. Trimming shortened V by 0 bases and J by 5 bases, and 10 bases separated the two germline ends. This CDR3 comprises 15 residues. The CDR3 region is CASSQDRLHTGELFF. CDR3 DNA: TGCGCCAGCAGCCAAGATAGACTCCATACCGGGGAGCTGTTTTTT.